The clone carrying this T cell receptor (beta chain) was counted a few times. Its target is not known. The table came from immunoSEQ multiplex PCR; TCRdb's copy has only in-frame clones and leaves some out. The repertoire holds some 55,000 clones, roughly 79% seen once, with 2% to 2.5% in the top ten. The data stem from a study of OX40 agonist ivuxolimab in advanced cancers. Trimming removed 0 bases at V and 8 bases at J, with 3 bases between. This CDR3 has 11 residues. CDR1 is SGHKS, CDR2 YYEKEE, per germline (reference sequence). Findings and limits, study-wide: At 0.1 to 3.0 mg/kg and by week 6, clonal expansion occurred in CD4+ and CD8+ blood T cells.

The chain carries TRBV5-5 and TRBJ2-1, with D hard to call. The origin of this receptor is an adult with an advanced solid tumor such as melanoma, head and neck, liver or kidney cancer. The source was CD4+ or CD8+ T cells sorted from blood, collected in a trial of the OX40 agonist ivuxolimab. CDR3 DNA: TGTGCCAGCAGCTTGGGCTATGAGCAGTTCTTC. Its translation is CASSLGYEQFF.